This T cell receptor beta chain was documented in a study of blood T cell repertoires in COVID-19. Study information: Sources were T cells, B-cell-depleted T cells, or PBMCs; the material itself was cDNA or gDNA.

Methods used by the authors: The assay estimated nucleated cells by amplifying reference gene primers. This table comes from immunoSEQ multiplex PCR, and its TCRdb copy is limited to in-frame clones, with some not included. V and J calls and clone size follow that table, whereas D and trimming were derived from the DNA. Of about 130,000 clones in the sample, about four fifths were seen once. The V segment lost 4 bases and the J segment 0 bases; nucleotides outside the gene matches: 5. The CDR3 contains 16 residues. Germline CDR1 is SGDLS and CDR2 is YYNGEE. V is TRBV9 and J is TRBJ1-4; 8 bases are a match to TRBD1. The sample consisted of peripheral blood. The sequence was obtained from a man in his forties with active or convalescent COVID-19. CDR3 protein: CASSQRTGTTNEKLFF. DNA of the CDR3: TGTGCCAGCAGCCAACGGACAGGGACAACTAATGAAAAACTGTTTTTT.